This T cell receptor (beta chain) stems from a study of CD8 T cells in ankylosing spondylitis. General study findings and limits: There was a TCR beta motif, made of 7 to 9 highly homologous variants, that appeared characteristic of ankylosing spondylitis blood. Significant enrichment of disease-linked clones was reportedly seen in matched ankylosing spondylitis synovial fluid. Some of these motif variants have turned up before, in reports on reactive arthritis synovial fluid and blood.

The TCR beta libraries were generated through quantitative 5'-RACE incorporating molecular barcodes. One entry per CDR3 protein results from TCRdb running MiXCR on the 5' RACE reads. The data hold around 18,000 distinct CDR3 sequences, with around 8% observed a single time. The table lists this clonotype with many counts. What it binds is not known. Between the trimmed V and J ends, which lost 6 bases and 7 bases, there was a span of 7 bases. This CDR3 is 12 amino acids long. This sequence was found in a male donor with ankylosing spondylitis or in good health (not recorded which). This sequence joins TRBV12-3 or TRBV12-4 and TRBJ1-6; no firm D call. What was sequenced was blood. The DNA for the CDR3 is TGTGCCAGCAGCAACGGCAATTCACCCCTCCACTTT. Amino acids: CASSNGNSPLHF.